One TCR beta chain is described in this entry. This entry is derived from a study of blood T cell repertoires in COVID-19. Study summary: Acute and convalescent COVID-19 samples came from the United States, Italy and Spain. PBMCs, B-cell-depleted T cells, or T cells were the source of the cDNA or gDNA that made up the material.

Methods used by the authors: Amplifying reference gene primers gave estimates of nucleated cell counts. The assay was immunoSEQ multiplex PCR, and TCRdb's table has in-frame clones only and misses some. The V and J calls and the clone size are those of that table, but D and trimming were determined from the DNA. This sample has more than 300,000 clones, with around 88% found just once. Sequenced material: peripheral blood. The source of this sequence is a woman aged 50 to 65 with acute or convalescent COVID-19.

In DNA form, the CDR3 reads TGCGCCAGCAGCTTACGGGACAACCTCAAAAACATTCAGTACTTC. It is translated as CASSLRDNLKNIQYF. The V call is TRBV5-1, the J call TRBJ2-4; TRBD1 might be the D (6 bases). The CDR3 runs 15 residues. CDR1 SGHRS and CDR2 YFSETQ come from the germline V gene. Trimming cost V 2 bases and J 3 bases, with 12 bases left between them.